The rows below give T cell receptor beta chains drawn from one sample of a study of T cells in Graves' hyperthyroidism and ophthalmopathy. MiXCR, run by TCRdb on the multiplex PCR reads, gives a single entry per CDR3 protein. Among some 270,000 distinct CDR3 sequences listed, roughly 15% were seen once. Sequenced: blood. These receptors were collected from a woman in her thirties or forties with Graves' hyperthyroidism. The CDR3 runs from the conserved cysteine through the conserved F or W. A D gene is named only where the DNA matches it firmly. Rows give clone size only sometimes, using once, few, many, or a class for an expanded clone.

.,TRBJ1-6,TRBV5-1,.,TGCGCCAGCAGCCGCGAAGGCAGCTATAATTCACCCCTCCACTTT,CASSREGSYNSPLHF
many,TRBJ1-1,TRBV5-1,TRBD1,TGCGCCAGCAGCCCAACCACAGGGGAGTTGGGCACTGAAGCTTTCTTT,CASSPTTGELGTEAFF
many,TRBJ1-3,TRBV30,.,TGTGCCTGGCAGCAGACGGTAAACACCATATATTTT,CAWQQTVNTIYF
many,TRBJ1-4,TRBV2,.,TGTGCCAGCTCAGACCGGGACGGTGGTGAAAAACTGTTTTTT,CASSDRDGGEKLFF
.,TRBJ2-1,TRBV7-9,.,TGTGCCAGCAGCTTAGGCCAGGCAGGGAACAATGAGCAGTTCTTC,CASSLGQAGNNEQFF
.,TRBJ1-5,TRBV19,.,TGTGCCAGTCGTTACGGGGATCAGCCCCAGCATTTT,CASRYGDQPQHF
many,TRBJ1-2,TRBV19,.,TGTGCCAGTAGTATATCCTCGGGAAGGGTTACCGGCTACACCTTC,CASSISSGRVTGYTF
many,TRBJ2-1,TRBV28,.,TGTGCCAGCAGTTTAGCGGACTACAATGAGCAGTTCTTC,CASSLADYNEQFF
many,TRBJ1-1,TRBV6-1,.,TGTGCCAGCAGTGAATCCCATGCGGTCGCTGAAGCTTTCTTT,CASSESHAVAEAFF
few,TRBJ2-1,TRBV4-2,.,TGTGCCAGCAGCCAAGACTGGGCGGAAGCTTACAATGAGCAGTTCTTC,CASSQDWAEAYNEQFF
many,TRBJ2-7,TRBV7-9,.,TGTGCCAGCACCGCCAGCCCCCGGGACGAGCAGTACTTC,CASTASPRDEQYF
many,TRBJ2-7,TRBV14,TRBD2,TGTGCCAGCAGCCTTCGACTAGCGGGAGGATTGAACGAGCAGTACTTC,CASSLRLAGGLNEQYF
.,TRBJ2-5,TRBV29-1,TRBD2,TGCAGCGTTAAAATAGCGGGTTTCCAAGAGACCCAGTACTTC,CSVKIAGFQETQYF
many,TRBJ2-5,TRBV24-1,.,TGTGCCACCAGTGATTCACTAGGAGGAGAGACCCAGTACTTC,CATSDSLGGETQYF
many,TRBJ1-1,TRBV7-9,.,TGTGCCAGCAGCCAGCAAACAGGGTGGACTGAAGCTTTCTTT,CASSQQTGWTEAFF
many,TRBJ2-5,TRBV6-2/TRBV6-3,TRBD1,TGTGCCAGCAGTCCTCAGGGGGCTTACCAAGAGACCCAGTACTTC,CASSPQGAYQETQYF
many,TRBJ2-7,TRBV20-1,TRBD1,TGCAGTGCTAGCCAGGGGGCCACCTACGAGCAGTACTTC,CSASQGATYEQYF
.,TRBJ2-2,TRBV7-8,.,TGTGCCAGCAGCTTACGGTATTCGAACACCGGGGAGCTGTTTTTT,CASSLRYSNTGELFF